The T cell receptor beta chain described here comes from a study of control samples from healthy donors and cancer patients. Method: immunoSEQ multiplex PCR; TCRdb's copy keeps in-frame clones and lacks some. The sample comprises some 150,000 clones, 96% of which are singletons, and 1% rests with the top ten. Germline V gene data show CDR1 as MNHEY and CDR2 as SVGAGI. The CDR3 consists of 15 residues. V trimming: 6 bases; J trimming: 7 bases; junction bases outside the gene matches: 9. This chain connects TRBV6-5 to TRBJ2-2; 9 bases map to TRBD1. The sequence derives from a woman aged 25-40 years in good health. Sequencing input: blood. The CDR3 DNA is TGTGCCAGCAGGACCACGACAGGGGGTAGCGGGGAGCTGTTTTTT. Its translation: CASRTTTGGSGELFF.